This T cell receptor (beta chain) appears in the sequencing data of a study of shared clonotypes between healthy human individuals. The wider study: Three CD4 naive, three CD4 memory, two CD8 naive and one CD8 memory plate were used per donor. General observations from the study: What naive subsets generally showed was a larger estimated richness than memory subsets showed.

There are 14 residues in the CDR3. Deletions cut 5 bases from V and 8 bases from J, with 19 bases between. Germline assignment: CDR1 SQVTM and CDR2 ANQGSEA. Positively selected for CCR7, the CD45RO-negative cells used as naive CD8 cells excluded terminally differentiated effector memory CD45RA+ cells. Donors, without exception, were Caucasian adults residing in Nashville, Tennessee. Of note for this clone: The antigen is undetermined.

Some clones are missing from TCRdb's copy, which holds only in-frame ones; the method was immunoSEQ multiplex PCR. Of hundreds of thousands of clones in the sample, about 92% were seen once. The chain employs TRBV29-1 and TRBJ2-1; D may be TRBD1 or TRBD2 (6 bases each). This TCR was sampled from a man aged 25-45 years in good health. Specimen: naive CD8+ T cells sorted from blood. In DNA form, the CDR3 reads TGCAGCGTTTTAGGGGGGCCCTTTAACTATGAGCAGTTCTTC. As protein: CSVLGGPFNYEQFF.